This T cell receptor (beta chain) was observed in a study of T cell repertoires in cytomegalovirus infection (dated by TCRdb to the late 2010s). Background for the entire study: Donor HLA type was relevant to the analysis, as public TCR beta signatures indicated carriage of CMV infection together with the matching HLA type.

Deletion took 4 bases off V and 2 bases off J, with a span of 15 bases between the germline ends. The CDR3 runs 15 amino acids, cysteine and phenylalanine included. This entry keeps only the CDR3 DNA: 45 bases, framed from base 1. Per the germline V gene (reference sequence), SGHNT is the CDR1 and YYREEE is the CDR2. There are a few counts of this clonotype. Its binding antigen is unknown. The record has no base qualities; no much larger clone is one base away. The paper's findings and limits, for the study overall: In the ex vivo response, HLA-C-restricted CMV-specific TCR beta clonotypes were dominant, and in two of eight donors the single most frequent clonotype came from this HLA-C-restricted group. In both this cohort and an independent cohort of some 370 donors, the cumulative frequency of public TCR beta family members distinguished carriers of CMV infection plus the relevant HLA type.

These reads were obtained on an Illumina HiSeq 1500. The raw public reads went through TCRdb reprocessing: fastp at Q25, MiXCR clone calling, in-frame beta chains kept. Entries are consolidated by CDR3 protein sequence, retaining the most common genes and DNA. This sample holds roughly 310,000 distinct CDR3 sequences; about a sixth were observed only once. The leading ten clones occupy around 12% of the sample. Recombination connected TRBV5-4 to TRBJ2-5; a weak D assignment points to TRBD1 (6 bases agree). The source is a human donor in good health (CMV status not recorded). Some clones in this sample may be carry-over from other donors' samples. Sequences were obtained from PBMCs. The DNA sequence is TGTGCCAGCAGCCCGGGACACAACATACAAGAGACCCAGTACTTC. Its translation is CASSPGHNIQETQYF.